The sequence of this TCR beta chain was determined in a study of T cell repertoires in cytomegalovirus infection. Study as a whole: Indicated by public TCR beta signatures were CMV infection and matching HLA type.

TCRdb itself ran the reads through MiXCR, one entry per CDR3 protein. The sample has 400,000 or so distinct CDR3 sequences; roughly 31% are singletons. General observations from the study: CMV carriers having the relevant HLA were flagged by cumulative public TCR beta family frequency. CMV-specific HLA-C-restricted TCR beta clonotypes dominated the ex vivo response.

Trimming stripped 7 bases from V and 9 bases from J, with 10 bases between. This CDR3 contains 10 residues. This clonotype was observed a few times. The antigen is undetermined. The origin of this receptor is a human donor in good health (CMV status not recorded). Some clones in this sample may be carry-over from other donors' samples. J is TRBJ2-7 and V is TRBV12-3 or TRBV12-4; D not certain. Sequenced sample: PBMCs. CDR3: CASTLIGQYF. In DNA form, the CDR3 reads TGTGCCAGCACCCTTATTGGGCAGTACTTC.